In this sample, the clone carrying this TCR beta chain turned up a few times. As yet, its antigen is unknown. In germline, CDR1 is SEHNR, CDR2 FQNEAQ (reference sequence). This CDR3 spans 14 amino acids. V was trimmed by 3 bases and J by 1 base, leaving 9 bases between them. The entry originates in a study of identical twins. The study's findings and limits: Clonotypes of the beta chain that were abundant in cord blood carried fewer insertions (memory repertoires showed none). Models underestimated TCR alpha sharing (out-of-frame) in monozygotic twins. Cross-sectional statistics, not tracking of the same donors, supported the conclusions.

A single record per CDR3 protein comes from TCRdb applying MiXCR to the 5' RACE reads. The sample records just under 650,000 distinct CDR3 sequences, just over 7% being singletons. The data were also submitted as part of a second study, on yellow fever vaccine responses in identical twins. This second report adds: The T cell response to vaccination in identical twins was reportedly partly convergent and partly personalized.

The TCR comes from a young woman in good health. The chain combines TRBV7-9 with TRBJ1-2; D is uncertain. Material for sequencing was PBMCs. The DNA of the CDR3 is TGTGCCAGCAGCTTGAGGGAGCTTAACTATGGCTACACCTTC. Encoded protein: CASSLRELNYGYTF. Complete variable domain (other parts from reference TRBV7-9 and TRBJ1-2): DTGVSQNPRHKITKRGQNVTFRCDPISEHNRLYWYRQTLGQGPEFLTYFQNEAQLEKSRLLSDRFSAERPKGSFSTLEIQRTEQGDSAMYLCASSLRELNYGYTFGSGTRLTVV.